This T cell receptor (beta chain) was captured by sequencing in a study of shared clonotypes between healthy human individuals. Findings of the study overall: Only blood was sampled, and tissue TCR repertoires likely differ from blood ones.

CD45RO-negative CD8 cells positively selected for CCR7 made up the naive population, which excluded terminally differentiated effector memory CD45RA+ cells. Germline V gene sequence: CDR1 SGDLS, CDR2 YYNGEE. The CDR3 spans 14 residues. The ends lost 4 bases at V and 3 bases at J; junction bases unmatched: 5. This clone has a handful of counts. The antigen is not known. Across several immunoSEQ plates, the genomic DNA of each subset was split evenly. Tens of thousands of T cell genomes (approximately 190 ng DNA) went into each sorted-subset replicate. Produced via immunoSEQ multiplex PCR; TCRdb's table is partial and in-frame only. Of about 820,000 clones listed, around 92% are singletons.

Sequencing input: naive CD8+ T cells sorted from blood. The origin of this receptor is a man aged 30-40 years in good health. The V gene is TRBV9, the J gene TRBJ1-2, with 8 bases fitting TRBD1. The chain's CDR3 is CASSNRGAYYGYTF. The CDR3 DNA reads TGTGCCAGCAGCAACAGGGGGGCATACTATGGCTACACCTTC.